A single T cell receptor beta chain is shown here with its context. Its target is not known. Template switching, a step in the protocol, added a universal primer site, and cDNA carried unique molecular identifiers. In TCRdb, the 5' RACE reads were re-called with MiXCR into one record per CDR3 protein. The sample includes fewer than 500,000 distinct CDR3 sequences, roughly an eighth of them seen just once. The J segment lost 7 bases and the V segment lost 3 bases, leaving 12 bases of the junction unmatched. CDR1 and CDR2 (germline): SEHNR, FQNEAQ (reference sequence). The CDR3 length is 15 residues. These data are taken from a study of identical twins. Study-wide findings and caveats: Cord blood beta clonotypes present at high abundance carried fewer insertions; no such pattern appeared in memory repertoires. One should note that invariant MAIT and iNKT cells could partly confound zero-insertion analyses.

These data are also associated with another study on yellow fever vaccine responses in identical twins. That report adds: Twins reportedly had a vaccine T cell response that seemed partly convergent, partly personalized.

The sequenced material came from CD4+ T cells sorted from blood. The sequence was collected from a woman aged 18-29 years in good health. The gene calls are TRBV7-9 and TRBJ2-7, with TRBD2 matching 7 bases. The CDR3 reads CASSFSNAGVGEQYF. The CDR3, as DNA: TGTGCCAGCAGCTTTAGTAATGCGGGGGTAGGGGAGCAGTACTTC.